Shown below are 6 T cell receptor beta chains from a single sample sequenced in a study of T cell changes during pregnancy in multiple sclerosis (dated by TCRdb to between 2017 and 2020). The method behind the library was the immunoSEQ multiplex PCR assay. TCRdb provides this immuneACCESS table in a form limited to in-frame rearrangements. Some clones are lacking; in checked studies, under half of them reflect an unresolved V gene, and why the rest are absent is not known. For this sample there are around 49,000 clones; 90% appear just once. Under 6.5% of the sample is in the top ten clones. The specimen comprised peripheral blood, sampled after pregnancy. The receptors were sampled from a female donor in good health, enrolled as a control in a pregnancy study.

CDR3 protein: CASSFSGTGVRARNTGELFF. In DNA form, the CDR3 reads TGTGCCAGCAGTTTCTCCGGGACAGGGGTCAGGGCACGGAACACCGGGGAGCTGTTTTTT. The J gene is TRBJ2-2, the V gene TRBV28; 10 bases map to TRBD1. This CDR3 has 20 amino acids. Trimming cost V 3 bases and J 1 base; bases outside gene matches: 14. Germline V gene data show CDR1 as MDHEN and CDR2 as SYDVKM.

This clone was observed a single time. As DNA, the CDR3 is TGTGCCATCAGTGAGTCGACAGTGGGACTAGCGGGACGTTCGGGGTACGAGCAGTACTTC. Translation: CAISESTVGLAGRSGYEQYF. The genes are TRBV10-3 and TRBJ2-7; 13 nucleotides align to TRBD2. Per the germline V gene, CDR1 is ENHRY and CDR2 is SYGVKD. This CDR3 has 20 amino acids. Trimming removed 0 bases from V and 4 bases from J; junction bases left unmatched: 15.

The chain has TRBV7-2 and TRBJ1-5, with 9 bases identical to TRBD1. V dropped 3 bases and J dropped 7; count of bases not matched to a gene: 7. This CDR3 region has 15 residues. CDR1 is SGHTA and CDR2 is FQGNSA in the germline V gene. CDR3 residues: CASSFTGQGKQPQHF. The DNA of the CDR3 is TGTGCCAGCAGCTTTACGGGACAGGGAAAGCAGCCCCAGCATTTT.

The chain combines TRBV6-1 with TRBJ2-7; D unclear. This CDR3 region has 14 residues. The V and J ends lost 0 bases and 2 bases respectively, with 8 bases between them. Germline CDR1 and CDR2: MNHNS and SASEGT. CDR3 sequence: CASSEALGTYEQYF. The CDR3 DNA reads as TGTGCCAGCAGTGAAGCGCTAGGCACCTACGAGCAGTACTTC.

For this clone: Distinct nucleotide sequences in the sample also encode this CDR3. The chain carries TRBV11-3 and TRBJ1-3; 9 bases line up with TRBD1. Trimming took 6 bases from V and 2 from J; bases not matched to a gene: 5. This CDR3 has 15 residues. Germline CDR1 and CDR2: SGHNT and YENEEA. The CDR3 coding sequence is TGTGCCAGCAGTCCGGGACAGGGACCTGGAAACACCATATATTTT. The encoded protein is CASSPGQGPGNTIYF.

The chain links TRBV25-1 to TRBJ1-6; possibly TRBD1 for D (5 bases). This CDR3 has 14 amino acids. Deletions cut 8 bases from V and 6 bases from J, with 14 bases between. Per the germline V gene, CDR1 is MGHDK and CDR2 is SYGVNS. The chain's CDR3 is CASRSGGPNSPLHF. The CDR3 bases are TGTGCCAGCCGTTCCGGGGGTCCTAATTCACCCCTCCACTTT.